These 28 T cell receptor beta chains came from one sample sequenced in a study of T cells after posttransplantation cyclophosphamide. Busulfan-fludarabine conditioning, marrow transplant, and cyclophosphamide on days +3 and +4 were administered. Sequenced by immunoSEQ multiplex PCR; TCRdb stores in-frame clones only, minus some. Here the sample spans under 20,000 clones, 70% to 85% being singletons. Sample: PBMCs, taken after an allogeneic stem cell transplant with post-transplant cyclophosphamide. Receptor source: a young adult male patient who received an allogeneic stem cell transplant from a related donor, was CMV-positive, and had acute GVHD only. Among the T cells, some may be from the graft donor.

The chain combines TRBV2 with TRBJ2-5; TRBD2 is a possible D gene (6 bases). CDR3 size: 13 residues. The V end was cut by 8 bases, the J end by 5 bases, with 15 bases between. The V gene's germline CDR1 is SNHLY and CDR2 FYNNEI. CDR3 sequence (DNA): TGTGCCAGCGCTTTCAGGGAGGAGGAGACCCAGTACTTC. Translated: CASAFREEETQYF.

This rearrangement joins TRBV5-1 to TRBJ1-1, with TRBD1 as a possible D gene (6 bases). Germline values: CDR1 SGHRS, CDR2 YFSETQ. Trimming took off 2 bases at V and 6 bases at J, with 17 bases between the two ends. The CDR3 contains 15 residues. CDR3 protein: CASSFSLQGYAEAFF. The CDR3 region has the DNA TGCGCCAGCAGCTTTTCACTACAGGGTTACGCTGAAGCTTTCTTT.

A single count supports this clone. The chain recombines TRBV2 with TRBJ1-1, with 10 positions matching TRBD1. This CDR3 comprises 13 residues. V dropped 6 bases and J dropped 8; count of bases not matched to a gene: 6. Looked up from germline, CDR1 is SNHLY and CDR2 is FYNNEI. The CDR3 DNA reads TGTGCCAGCAGCGAACAGACAGGGGGCGAAGCTTTCTTT. Translation gives CASSEQTGGEAFF.

This clone was observed a handful of times. The rearrangement uses TRBV2 and TRBJ1-1, with TRBD1 matching over 8 bases. V lost 8 bases to trimming and J lost 5 bases; unmatched junction nucleotides: 7. The V gene's germline CDR1 is SNHLY and CDR2 FYNNEI. The CDR3 runs 13 residues. The CDR3 loop is CASDTGGRTEAFF. DNA for the CDR3: TGTGCCAGCGACACAGGGGGAAGGACTGAAGCTTTCTTT.

The chain is built from TRBV7-3 and TRBJ2-5, with TRBD1 identical over 8 bases. CDR1 is SGHTA and CDR2 is FQGTGA in the germline V gene. Germline trimming cut 5 bases from V and 5 bases from J; bases unmatched to any gene: 4. The CDR3 covers 13 residues. The CDR3 DNA follows: TGTGCCAGCAGCCCAGGGGGCTCGGAGACCCAGTACTTC. It specifies CASSPGGSETQYF.

The rearrangement links TRBV4-3 to TRBJ1-3; no firm D call. The CDR3 length is 15 residues. The ends were cut back, 1 base at V and 4 bases at J, with 11 bases in the middle. CDR1 LGHNA and CDR2 YSLEER come from the germline V gene. In nucleotides, the CDR3 is TGCGCCAGCAGCCAAGGGTCGGCGGTAGGAAACACCATATATTTT. This codes for CASSQGSAVGNTIYF.

The genes are TRBV19 and TRBJ2-2; possible D gene TRBD2, 6 bases. The CDR3 sequence is 13 residues long. V shed 3 bases and J shed 9 bases, with 11 bases lying between them. The V gene's germline CDR1 is LNHDA and CDR2 SQIVND (reference sequence). Written as DNA, the CDR3 is TGTGCCAGTAGTATGGGGGGTACCCGGGAGCTGTTTTTT. This sequence encodes CASSMGGTRELFF.

This chain joins TRBV7-2 and TRBJ2-2; maybe TRBD1 (6 bases). CDR1 SGHTA and CDR2 FQGNSA come from the germline V gene. Trimming cost V 5 bases and J 2 bases, with 12 bases left between them. There are 15 residues in the CDR3. CDR3 sequence reads: CASSTDRPNTGELFF. CDR3 bases: TGTGCCAGCAGCACAGACAGGCCTAACACCGGGGAGCTGTTTTTT. Full variable domain (remainder filled in from reference TRBV7-2 and TRBJ2-2): GAGVSQSPSNKVTEKGKDVELRCDPISGHTALYWYRQSLGQGLEFLIYFQGNSAPDKSGLPSDRFSAERTGGSVSTLTIQRTQQEDSAVYLCASSTDRPNTGELFFGEGSRLTVL.

The genes are TRBV11-2 and TRBJ2-7, with a weak D call TRBD1 (5 bases). The germline V gene encodes CDR1 SGHAT and CDR2 FQNNGV. V lost 1 base and J lost 7, with 17 bases in between. This CDR3 is built from 15 residues. The CDR3 protein is CASSLVGQASNEQYF. CDR3 DNA: TGTGCCAGCAGCTTAGTGGGGCAGGCCTCTAATGAGCAGTACTTC.

The chain couples TRBV7-8 to TRBJ1-3, with 7 positions matching TRBD1. The CDR3 is made up of 19 amino acids. Germline trimming cut 2 bases from V and 0 bases from J; bases unmatched to any gene: 13. CDR1 is SGHVS and CDR2 is FQNEAQ in the germline V gene. The CDR3 sequence is CASSLLGQGDLNSGNTIYF. CDR3 DNA: TGTGCCAGCAGCTTATTGGGCCAGGGGGATTTGAACTCTGGAAACACCATATATTTT.

This clone has more than one count but fewer than ten. CDR3 nucleotides: TGTGCCAGTAGTAGACAGGGTCCATCGATGGAAAAACTGTTTTTT. This codes for CASSRQGPSMEKLFF. The chain couples TRBV19 to TRBJ1-4; TRBD1 matches at 7 bases. After removal of 4 bases from V and 8 bases from J, the junction contained 10 bases not matched to a gene. Germline V gives CDR1 LNHDA, CDR2 SQIVND (reference sequence). The CDR3 runs to 15 residues.

This chain links TRBV5-4 with TRBJ2-7, with 8 nucleotides matching TRBD1. This CDR3 has 16 residues. CDR1 is SGHNT, CDR2 YYREEE, per germline (reference sequence). The V segment lost 2 bases and the J segment 2 bases; nucleotides outside the gene matches: 9. The CDR3, as DNA: TGTGCCAGCAGCTTCAGGCGGGGACAGGCAACCTACGAGCAGTACTTC. Protein: CASSFRRGQATYEQYF.

The V gene is TRBV4-1, the J gene TRBJ1-2; weak D call: TRBD1 (6 bases). Germline V lookup: CDR1 MGHRA, CDR2 YSYEKL. The CDR3 runs to 14 residues. V was clipped by 4 bases and J by 5 bases, with 14 bases between them. CDR3 DNA sequence: TGCGCCAGCAGCCCTCAGGGGATGGGGTATGGCTACACCTTC. Amino acid sequence: CASSPQGMGYGYTF.

Written as DNA, the CDR3 is TGTGCCAGCAGCCCCGAACAGGTTCAGTCCCTAAATGGCTACACCTTC. Translated: CASSPEQVQSLNGYTF. This chain joins TRBV7-2 and TRBJ1-2; the D gene is possibly TRBD1 (5 bases). Looked up from germline, CDR1 is SGHTA and CDR2 is FQGNSA. CDR3 length: 16 amino acids. V lost 5 bases and J lost 6, with 22 bases in between.

This chain connects TRBV19 to TRBJ1-5; tentative D call: TRBD1 (6 bases). Trimming left V 1 base short and J 9 bases short, with 19 bases between. This CDR3 region has 16 residues. Germline lookup yields CDR1 LNHDA and CDR2 SQIVND (reference sequence). CDR3 region: CASSIAPFGGARPQHF. In DNA, the CDR3 is TGTGCCAGTAGTATAGCGCCTTTCGGGGGGGCGAGGCCCCAGCATTTT.

The CDR3 DNA is TGTGCCAGCAGCACTCGTGGGGACAGGACCTCAAAAAGCACAGATACGCAGTATTTT. It codes for CASSTRGDRTSKSTDTQYF. This chain links TRBV21-1 with TRBJ2-3; the table calls TRBD1, which could not be checked here. TRBV21-1 is tagged as a pseudogene. This CDR3 region has 19 residues.

V gene TRBV5-1 combines with J gene TRBJ2-7; 7 bases fit TRBD1. Trimming cost V 4 bases and J 3 bases; bases outside gene matches: 4. In germline, CDR1 is SGHRS, CDR2 YFSETQ. The CDR3 has 13 residues. The CDR3 region is CASSLRDSYEQYF. CDR3 DNA sequence: TGCGCCAGCAGCCTCCGGGACAGCTACGAGCAGTACTTC.

V is TRBV19 and J is TRBJ1-1; D may be TRBD1 (5 bases). The CDR3 is 15 residues long. The germline V gene encodes CDR1 LNHDA and CDR2 SQIVND (reference sequence). V gave up 5 bases and J gave up 4 bases, with 17 bases separating them. CDR3 bases: TGTGCCAGTAGTGCCGGGTTAGGGGTTCGCACTGAAGCTTTCTTT. Protein: CASSAGLGVRTEAFF. Combining the CDR3 with reference TRBV19 and TRBJ1-1 gives the whole variable domain DGGITQSPKYLFRKEGQNVTLSCEQNLNHDAMYWYRQDPGQGLRLIYYSQIVNDFQKGDIAEGYSVSREKKESFPLTVTSAQKNPTAFYLCASSAGLGVRTEAFFGQGTRLTVV.

The genes are TRBV5-1 and TRBJ2-5; D is possibly TRBD2 (6 bases). CDR1 and CDR2 from the germline V gene are SGHRS and YFSETQ. The CDR3 length is 15 residues. Trimming removed 1 base from V and 7 bases from J, with 17 bases in between. Here the CDR3 DNA reads TGCGCCAGCAGCTTGAAGCCGGGAGCTGATGGGACCCAGTACTTC. Translating gives CASSLKPGADGTQYF.

This clone has ten or more counts. V is TRBV4-1 and J is TRBJ1-6; D call uncertain. Germline values: CDR1 MGHRA, CDR2 YSYEKL. Trimming cost V 3 bases and J 4 bases, with 7 bases left between them. This CDR3 spans 14 amino acids. The CDR3 reads CASSHLTYNSPLHF. In nucleotides, the CDR3 is TGCGCCAGCAGCCATTTGACTTATAATTCACCCCTCCACTTT.

The chain recombines TRBV19 with TRBJ2-2, with TRBD1 matching 8 bases. The V segment lost 5 bases and the J segment 6 bases; nucleotides outside the gene matches: 5. Per germline, CDR1 LNHDA and CDR2 SQIVND (reference sequence). This CDR3 spans 14 amino acids. CDR3 coding DNA: TGTGCCAGTAGTGTCGACAGGGGCTCCGGGGAGCTGTTTTTT. It codes for CASSVDRGSGELFF.

This clone came up a few times. This chain links TRBV6-6 with TRBJ1-5; TRBD1 is a possible D gene (6 bases). Trimming removed 10 bases from V and 3 bases from J, with 10 bases in between. This CDR3 is built from 12 residues. The germline CDR1 and CDR2 sequences are MNHNY and SVGAGI (reference sequence). The CDR3 DNA reads TGTGCCATACAGGGTCCCAATCAGCCCCAGCATTTT. It encodes CAIQGPNQPQHF.

The rearrangement links TRBV4-3 to TRBJ2-7; TRBD1 agrees at 9 bases. CDR1 and CDR2 (germline): LGHNA, YSLEER. CDR3 length equals 16 residues. V lost 3 bases and J lost 4; bases outside the gene matches: 10. The DNA of the CDR3 is TGCGCCAGCAGCCAGGAACCGGGACAGGGAGGTTACGAGCAGTACTTC. This codes for CASSQEPGQGGYEQYF.

The J gene is TRBJ1-6, the V gene TRBV10-1; D ambiguous. Germline V gene sequence: CDR1 WNHNN, CDR2 SYGVQD (reference sequence). CDR3 length: 14 residues. The ends were cut back, 7 bases at V and 8 bases at J, with 15 bases in the middle. The DNA for the CDR3 is TGCGCCAGCACCTGGAAGCGGAGCCATTCACCCCTCCACTTT. Encoded protein: CASTWKRSHSPLHF.

This clone was found a few times. V and J are TRBV5-1 and TRBJ2-7; maybe TRBD1 (5 bases). Germline V lookup: CDR1 SGHRS, CDR2 YFSETQ. V lost 0 bases to trimming and J lost 4 bases, with 8 bases between them. This CDR3 region has 13 residues. CDR3 region: CASSLEGQYEQYF. The CDR3 DNA reads as TGCGCCAGCAGCTTGGAAGGACAATACGAGCAGTACTTC.

The chain employs TRBV9 and TRBJ2-1, with TRBD1 matching 10 bases. The V gene end was trimmed by 4 bases and the J gene end by 6 bases; junction bases not matched to a gene: 7. CDR1 is SGDLS and CDR2 is YYNGEE in the germline V gene. This CDR3 comprises 15 residues. CDR3 loop: CASSPRTGGFNEQFF. The CDR3 DNA sequence: TGTGCCAGCAGCCCGCGGACAGGGGGTTTCAATGAGCAGTTCTTC.

This rearrangement joins TRBV4-1 to TRBJ1-1; no definite D call. This CDR3 comprises 16 residues. The germline V gene encodes CDR1 MGHRA and CDR2 YSYEKL. The ends were cut back, 4 bases at V and 7 bases at J, with 22 bases in the middle. The CDR3 DNA reads as TGCGCCAGCAGCCGCCCACCCGGGCAGGTGGGAGTTGAAGCTTTCTTT. It translates to CASSRPPGQVGVEAFF.

The J gene is TRBJ2-7, the V gene TRBV18, with 9 bases fitting TRBD1. Germline lookup yields CDR1 KGHSH and CDR2 LQKENI. V lost 3 bases and J lost 7; bases outside the gene matches: 10. The CDR3 is 15 residues long. CDR3 loop: CASSPTRGQGWEQYF. The CDR3 nucleotides read TGTGCCAGCTCACCGACGAGGGGACAGGGTTGGGAGCAGTACTTC.